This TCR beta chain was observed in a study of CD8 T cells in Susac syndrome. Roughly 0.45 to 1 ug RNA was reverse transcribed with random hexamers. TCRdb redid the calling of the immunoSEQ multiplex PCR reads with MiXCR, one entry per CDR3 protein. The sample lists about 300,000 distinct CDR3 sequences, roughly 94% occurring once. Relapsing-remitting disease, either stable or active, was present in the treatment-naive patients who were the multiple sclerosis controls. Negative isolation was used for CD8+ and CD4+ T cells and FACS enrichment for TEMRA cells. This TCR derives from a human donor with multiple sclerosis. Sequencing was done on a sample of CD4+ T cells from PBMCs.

CDR3 nucleotides: TGCAGTGCTAGAGATTCATTTGAGGGAGGCTATGAGCAGTTCTTC. Protein product: CSARDSFEGGYEQFF. The chain joins TRBV20-1 to TRBJ2-1; possible D gene TRBD2, 6 bases. V shed 0 bases and J shed 8 bases, with 17 bases lying between them. The CDR3 has 15 amino acids. Germline lookup yields CDR1 DFQATT and CDR2 SNEGSKA (reference sequence).